This T cell receptor (beta chain) was identified in a study of spatial heterogeneity in lung cancer. Time point specified: sample taken at primary tumor resection. Unsorted tumor, nontumor lung tissue or cryopreserved PBMC supplied the whole RNA. This clonotype showed up many times. What it recognizes is unknown. Findings of the study overall: Regional and ubiquitous nonsynonymous mutations were tracked by counts of regional and ubiquitous expanded TCRs, respectively. Tumors with more nonsynonymous mutations had more expanded intratumoral alpha and beta TCRs.

TCRdb re-called the 5' RACE reads with MiXCR, one entry per CDR3 protein. Here the sample spans roughly 5,700 distinct CDR3 sequences, approximately 8% being singletons. The origin of this receptor is a female donor with early-stage non-small cell lung cancer. The sequencing used lung tumor tissue, collected at surgery.

The CDR3 is CASSQSSSYTDTQYF. As DNA, the CDR3 is TGTGCCAGCAGCCAATCTTCTAGCTACACAGATACGCAGTATTTT. The chain has TRBV3-1 and TRBJ2-3; D is possibly TRBD2 (5 bases). The CDR3 is 15 amino acids. The ends were cut back, 2 bases at V and 2 bases at J, with 11 bases in the middle. CDR1 is LGHDT and CDR2 is YNNKEL in the germline V gene (reference sequence).